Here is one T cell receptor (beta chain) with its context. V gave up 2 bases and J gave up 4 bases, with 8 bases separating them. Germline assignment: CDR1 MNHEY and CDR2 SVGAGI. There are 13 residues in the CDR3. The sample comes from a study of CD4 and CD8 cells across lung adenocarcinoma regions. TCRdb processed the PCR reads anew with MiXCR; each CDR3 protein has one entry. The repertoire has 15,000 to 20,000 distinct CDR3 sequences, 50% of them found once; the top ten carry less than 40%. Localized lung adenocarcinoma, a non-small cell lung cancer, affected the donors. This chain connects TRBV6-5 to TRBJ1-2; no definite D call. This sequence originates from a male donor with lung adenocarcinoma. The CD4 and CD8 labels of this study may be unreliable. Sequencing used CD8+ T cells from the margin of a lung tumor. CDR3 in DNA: TGTGCCAGCAGTTACGACGCATCCTATGGCTACACCTTC. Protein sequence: CASSYDASYGYTF.